This T cell receptor (beta chain) was observed in a study of control samples from healthy donors and cancer patients. The junction had 7 bases not matched to a gene; V was cut back by 2 bases and J by 4 bases. CDR1 MNHEY and CDR2 SVGAGI come from the germline V gene. CDR3 size: 16 residues. Assay used: immunoSEQ multiplex PCR; TCRdb lists only in-frame clones, some missing. The data hold under 140,000 clones, with approximately 90% observed a single time. This clonotype was obtained from a woman aged 60-75 years with lung cancer. The V call is TRBV6-5, the J call TRBJ1-2, with TRBD1 identical over 10 bases. The sequenced material came from PBMCs. CDR3 amino acids: CASSYTRTGGGYGYTF. CDR3 bases: TGTGCCAGCAGTTACACCCGGACAGGGGGGGGCTATGGCTACACCTTC.